A selection of T cell receptor beta chains follows, all from one sample in a study of glioma-infiltrating T cells. TCRdb recomputed calls from the multiplex PCR reads with MiXCR, one row per CDR3 protein. The sample gives 90,000 to 110,000 distinct CDR3 sequences, less than 30% of which show up once; roughly 30% is in the top ten. The sample comprised glioma tissue, nonneoplastic brain tissue, or PBMCs (not recorded which). Source of these receptors: a human donor with low-grade glioma or glioblastoma, undergoing nonglioma brain surgery, or in good health (not recorded which). Both conserved end residues are part of each CDR3. The order of the fields is D gene, clone size, V gene, J gene, CDR3 protein, CDR3 DNA. D genes are given only for firm matches. Clone size is not always given. Where it is, it says once, few, many or a class for expanded clones.

>-|many|TRBV29-1|TRBJ1-1
CSVELRRATEAFF
TGCAGCGTTGAACTACGGAGGGCGACTGAAGCTTTCTTT
>TRBD2|-|TRBV19|TRBJ2-2
CASSLRTSGRANTGELFF
TGTGCCAGTAGCCTGAGGACTAGCGGGAGGGCCAACACCGGGGAGCTGTTTTTT
>-|-|TRBV6-1|TRBJ1-1
CASSLGRDTEAFF
TGTGCCAGCAGCCTGGGGAGGGACACTGAAGCTTTCTTT
>TRBD1|many|TRBV3-1|TRBJ1-5
CASSPGQGISQPQHF
TGTGCCAGCAGCCCCGGACAGGGGATAAGTCAGCCCCAGCATTTT
>TRBD1|many|TRBV7-2|TRBJ2-7
CASQGARHEQYF
TGTGCCAGTCAGGGGGCCCGCCACGAGCAGTACTTC
>-|many|TRBV28|TRBJ1-1
CASSFGIDWAFF
TGTGCCAGCAGTTTCGGGATCGACTGGGCTTTCTTT
>-|many|TRBV4-3|TRBJ2-7
CASSQSRSYEQYF
TGCGCCAGCAGCCAATCGAGGTCCTACGAGCAGTACTTC
>TRBD1|many|TRBV15|TRBJ1-1
CATSWGTGEVTEAFF
TGTGCCACCAGCTGGGGTACAGGGGAAGTTACTGAAGCTTTCTTT
>TRBD2|-|TRBV5-1|TRBJ2-1
CASRLTSGGLNEQFF
TGCGCCAGCAGATTGACTAGCGGGGGGTTGAATGAGCAGTTCTTC
>TRBD1|few|TRBV7-2|TRBJ2-7
CASSTQGANSYEQYF
TGTGCCAGCAGCACACAGGGGGCGAATTCCTACGAGCAGTACTTC
>-|-|TRBV20-1|TRBJ2-3
CSARPGSGNTDTQYF
TGCAGTGCTAGACCCGGAAGTGGAAACACAGATACGCAGTATTTT
>-|-|TRBV20-1|TRBJ1-1
CSAREGLTGAFF
TGCAGTGCTAGAGAAGGGCTTACAGGCGCTTTCTTT
>TRBD2|many|TRBV3-1|TRBJ2-3
CASSPPGLAGTDTQYF
TGTGCCAGCAGCCCACCAGGACTAGCGGGAACAGATACGCAGTATTTT
>-|-|TRBV25-1|TRBJ1-1
CASSEPGGLGTTEAFF
TGTGCCAGCAGTGAACCGGGGGGGCTGGGAACCACTGAAGCTTTCTTT
>-|-|TRBV6-2/TRBV6-3|TRBJ1-1
CDSNLRTQAFF
TGTGACAGCAACCTTCGCACTCAAGCTTTCTTT
>-|-|TRBV6-6|TRBJ2-7
CPSSSGSHDQYF
TGTCCCAGCAGTTCCGGGTCTCACGATCAGTACTTC
>-|many|TRBV27|TRBJ1-1
CASRLAGTNTEAFF
TGTGCCAGCAGACTAGCCGGGACAAACACTGAAGCTTTCTTT
>-|many|TRBV4-2|TRBJ1-2
CASSQTDYGYTF
TGTGCCAGCAGTCAGACAGACTATGGCTACACCTTC
>-|many|TRBV29-1|TRBJ2-5
CSVSANLQETQYF
TGCAGCGTAAGCGCGAATCTCCAAGAGACCCAGTACTTC
>TRBD1|many|TRBV12-3/TRBV12-4|TRBJ1-1
CASRRGSGGPEAFF
TGTGCCAGCAGAAGGGGGTCAGGGGGCCCTGAAGCTTTCTTT
>-|many|TRBV6-5|TRBJ1-2
CASSYLLIDGYTF
TGTGCCAGCAGTTACCTGTTGATTGATGGCTACACCTTC
>TRBD1|few|TRBV19|TRBJ1-2
CASSRDRVRGYTF
TGTGCCAGTAGTCGGGACAGGGTTCGCGGCTACACCTTC
>-|many|TRBV4-3|TRBJ1-2
CASSQEVLRDGYTF
TGCGCCAGCAGCCAAGAAGTCCTCCGGGATGGCTACACCTTC
>-|many|TRBV7-2|TRBJ1-2
CASSPSPRLAYGYTF
TGTGCCAGCAGCCCGTCTCCCAGGTTGGCCTATGGCTACACCTTC
>-|many|TRBV6-1|TRBJ1-5
CASRGRERNQPQHF
TGTGCCAGCAGGGGCCGGGAACGGAATCAGCCCCAGCATTTT
>TRBD1|many|TRBV29-1|TRBJ1-1
CSVDEGGYTEAFF
TGCAGCGTTGACGAAGGGGGCTACACTGAAGCTTTCTTT
>-|-|TRBV12-3/TRBV12-4|TRBJ2-3
CASSFLSGGTDTQYF
TGTGCCAGCAGTTTCTTGTCAGGGGGCACAGATACGCAGTATTTT
>-|once|TRBV6-5|TRBJ2-1
CASSYSVGAEQFF
TGTGCCAGCAGTTATTCGGTCGGGGCCGAGCAGTTCTTC